This T cell receptor (beta chain) derives from a study of metastatic and nonmetastatic thyroid tumors. Study details: The study looked at repertoires side by side in blood and in tumor or nodule tissue from malignant and benign thyroid patients. Notes on the study in general: Malignant thyroid tumors reportedly exceeded benign nodules significantly in TCR beta diversity, with the difference appearing in blood and tumor.

Per the original methods: The study's classifier, a distant-metastasis tool for papillary thyroid cancer, was built using CDR3 differences across clinicopathological groups. TCRdb reanalyzed the PCR reads via MiXCR. TCRdb's processing, not the authors', yielded these V and J calls. The sample comprises 45,000 to 65,000 clones, 20% of which are singletons, and 4% to 5% rests with the top ten. Before thyroid surgery, none of the patients had received any treatment. Points on this clone: Its specificity is not known. Its ends do not fully match the called genes, so a read error is possible.

The sequenced sample consisted of blood. The sequence came from a female donor with papillary thyroid cancer or a benign thyroid nodule (not recorded which). Some clones in this sample may be carry-over from other donors' samples.

The CDR3 nucleotides read TGTGCCACCAGCAGTAACAACTGGGTCTCCTACGAGCAGGACTTC. Translating it yields CATSSNNWVSYEQDF. This rearrangement joins TRBV15 to TRBJ2-7; no clear D. Germline CDR1 is LNHNV and CDR2 is YYDKDF (reference sequence). This CDR3 contains 15 residues.